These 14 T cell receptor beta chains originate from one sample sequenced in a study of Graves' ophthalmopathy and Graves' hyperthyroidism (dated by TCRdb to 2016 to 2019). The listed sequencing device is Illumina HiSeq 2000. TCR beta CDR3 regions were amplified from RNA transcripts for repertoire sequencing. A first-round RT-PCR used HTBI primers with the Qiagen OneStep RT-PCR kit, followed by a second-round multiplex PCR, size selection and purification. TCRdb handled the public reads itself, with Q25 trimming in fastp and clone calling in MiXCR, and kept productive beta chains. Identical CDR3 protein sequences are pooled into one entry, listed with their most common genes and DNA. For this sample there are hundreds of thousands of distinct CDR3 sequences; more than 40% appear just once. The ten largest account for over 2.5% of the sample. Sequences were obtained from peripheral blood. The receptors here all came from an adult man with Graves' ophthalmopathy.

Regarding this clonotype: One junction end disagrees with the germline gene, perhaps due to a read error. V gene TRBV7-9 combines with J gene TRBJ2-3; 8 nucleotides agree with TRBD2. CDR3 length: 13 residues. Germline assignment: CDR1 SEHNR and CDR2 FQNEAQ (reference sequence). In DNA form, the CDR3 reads TGTGCCAGCAGCGTAGCGGGGAGGGATACGCAGTATTTT. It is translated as CASSVAGRDTQYF.

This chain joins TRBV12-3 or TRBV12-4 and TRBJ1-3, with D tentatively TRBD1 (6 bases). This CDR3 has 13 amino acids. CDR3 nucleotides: TGTGCTAGTGGTTTGACAGGAGGAAACACCATATATTTT. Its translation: CASGLTGGNTIYF.

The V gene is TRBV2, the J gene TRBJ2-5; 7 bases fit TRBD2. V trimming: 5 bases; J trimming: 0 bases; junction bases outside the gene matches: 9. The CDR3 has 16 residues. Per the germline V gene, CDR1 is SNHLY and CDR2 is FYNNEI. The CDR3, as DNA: TGTGCCAGCAGTACGCTACGCGGGAGTAACCAAGAGACCCAGTACTTC. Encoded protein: CASSTLRGSNQETQYF.

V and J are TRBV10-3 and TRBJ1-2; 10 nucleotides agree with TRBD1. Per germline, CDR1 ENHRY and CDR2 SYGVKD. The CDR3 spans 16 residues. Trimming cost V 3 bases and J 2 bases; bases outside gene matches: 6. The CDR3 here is CAISDGGTGVNYGYTF. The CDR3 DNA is TGTGCCATCAGTGACGGCGGGACAGGGGTCAACTATGGCTACACCTTC.

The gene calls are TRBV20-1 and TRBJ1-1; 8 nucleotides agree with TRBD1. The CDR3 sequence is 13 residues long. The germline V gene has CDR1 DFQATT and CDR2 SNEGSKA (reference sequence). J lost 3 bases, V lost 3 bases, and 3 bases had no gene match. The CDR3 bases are TGCAGTGCTAGGGACAGGGATTACACTGAAGCTTTCTTT. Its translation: CSARDRDYTEAFF.

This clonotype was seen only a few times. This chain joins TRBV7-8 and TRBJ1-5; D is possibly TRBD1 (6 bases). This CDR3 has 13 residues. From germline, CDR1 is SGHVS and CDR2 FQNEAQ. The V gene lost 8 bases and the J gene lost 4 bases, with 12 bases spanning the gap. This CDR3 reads CASQWGLNQPQHF. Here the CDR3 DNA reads TGTGCCAGCCAATGGGGGCTTAATCAGCCCCAGCATTTT.

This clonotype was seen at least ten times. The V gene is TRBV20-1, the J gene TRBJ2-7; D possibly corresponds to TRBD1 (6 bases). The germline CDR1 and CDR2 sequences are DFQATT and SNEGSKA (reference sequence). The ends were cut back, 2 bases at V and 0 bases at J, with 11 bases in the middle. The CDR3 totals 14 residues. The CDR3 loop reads CSARSGDSSYEQYF. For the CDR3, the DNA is TGCAGTGCTAGATCAGGGGATAGCTCCTACGAGCAGTACTTC.

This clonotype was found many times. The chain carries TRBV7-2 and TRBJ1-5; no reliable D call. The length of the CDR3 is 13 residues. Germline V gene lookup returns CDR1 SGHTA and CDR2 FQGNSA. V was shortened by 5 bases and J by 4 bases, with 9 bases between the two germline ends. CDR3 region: CASSVSVNQPQHF. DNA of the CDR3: TGTGCCAGCAGCGTTAGTGTGAATCAGCCCCAGCATTTT.

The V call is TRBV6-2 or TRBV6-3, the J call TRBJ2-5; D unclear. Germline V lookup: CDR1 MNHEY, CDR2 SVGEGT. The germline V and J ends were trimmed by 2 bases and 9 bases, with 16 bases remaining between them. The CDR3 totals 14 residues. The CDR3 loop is CASSYGQPNQPQYF. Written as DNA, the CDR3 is TGTGCCAGCAGTTACGGGCAGCCCAATCAGCCCCAGTACTTC.

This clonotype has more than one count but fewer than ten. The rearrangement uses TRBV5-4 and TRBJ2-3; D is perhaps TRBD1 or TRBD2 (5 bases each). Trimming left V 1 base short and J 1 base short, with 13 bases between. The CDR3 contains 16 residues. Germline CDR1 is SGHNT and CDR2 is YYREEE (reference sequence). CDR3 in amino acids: CASSLSGTGRTDTQYF. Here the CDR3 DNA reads TGTGCCAGCAGCTTGTCCGGGACGGGACGCACAGATACGCAGTATTTT.

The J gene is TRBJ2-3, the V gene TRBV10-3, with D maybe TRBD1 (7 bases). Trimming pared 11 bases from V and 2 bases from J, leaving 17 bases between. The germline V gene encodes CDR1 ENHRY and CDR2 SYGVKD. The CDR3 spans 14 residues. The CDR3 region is CAATDREVTDTQYF. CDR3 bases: TGTGCCGCAACCGACAGGGAGGTCACAGATACGCAGTATTTT.

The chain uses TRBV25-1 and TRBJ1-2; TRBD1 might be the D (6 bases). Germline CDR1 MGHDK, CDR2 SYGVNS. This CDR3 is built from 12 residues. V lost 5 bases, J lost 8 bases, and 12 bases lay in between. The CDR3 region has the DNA TGTGCCAGCAGTCGGGGGCGTTTAGGCTACACCTTC. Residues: CASSRGRLGYTF.

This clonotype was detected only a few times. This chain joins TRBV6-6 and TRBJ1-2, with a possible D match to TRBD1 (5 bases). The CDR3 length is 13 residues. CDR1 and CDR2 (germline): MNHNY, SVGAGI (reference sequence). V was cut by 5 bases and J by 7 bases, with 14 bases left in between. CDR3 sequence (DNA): TGTGCCAGCAGTAAGCCCCCAGGGAGTGGCTACACCTTC. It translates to CASSKPPGSGYTF.

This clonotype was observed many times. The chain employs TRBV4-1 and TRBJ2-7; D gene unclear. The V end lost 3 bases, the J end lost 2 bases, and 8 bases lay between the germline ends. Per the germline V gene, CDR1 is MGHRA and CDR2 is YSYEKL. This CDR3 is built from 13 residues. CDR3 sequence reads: CASSHPGTYEQYF. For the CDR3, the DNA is TGCGCCAGCAGCCACCCCGGAACCTACGAGCAGTACTTC.